Below, one T cell receptor (beta chain) is given with its context. Its antigen specificity is not known. Qualities for individual bases were not recorded, and no much larger clone is one base off. This sample is part of a study of shared clonotypes between healthy human individuals (dated by TCRdb to the early 2020s). As for the study more broadly: A few men and a couple of women, aged 18 to 49 years, made up the cohort. Blood TCR repertoires of about 5 healthy adults were deeply sequenced to estimate repertoire size and the extent of clonotype sharing between individuals. Each donor's leukapheresis produced roughly between roughly 0.85 and 9 billion PBMCs. To increase sequencing depth and limit assay-specific biases, different laboratories used diverse techniques to prepare libraries and sequence TCR repertoires.

What the research found in general, with its limitations: Only blood was sampled, and tissue TCR repertoires likely differ from those in blood. Because the study included only a small number of donors, the genetic and exposure-history diversity represented was limited. Based on pairwise subsampling, the degree of clonotype sharing among donors was expected to be affected by sequencing depth.

The donors were healthy, HIV-negative adults with no recently reported acute infections or vaccinations. Every donor was a Caucasian adult residing in Nashville, Tennessee, USA. In the unsorted samples, 85 million to 100 million PBMCs were counted, and genomic DNA was extracted using the QIAamp DNA Blood Mini kit. Blood was collected by leukapheresis, and PBMCs were isolated by Ficoll-Histopaque density gradient centrifugation and then cryopreserved in liquid nitrogen vapor phase. TCR CDR3 regions were amplified from genomic DNA by multiplex PCR using the deep immunoSEQ assay. Extracted genomic DNA from each cell subset was spread evenly across all wells of several immunoSEQ 96-well plates, with each plate serving as a replicate. For unsorted PBMC, 250 to 350 ng of genomic DNA, equivalent to around 30,000 T cell genomes, went into each replicate PCR. Ten immunoSEQ deep assay plates were used to sequence the unsorted PBMC genomic DNA. Purified libraries were measured with a Qubit 3.0 fluorometer, size-checked on a Bioanalyzer 2100, and measured again with the KAPA Library Quantification kit. A separate single-read 150-cycle Illumina NextSeq 550 flow cell was used to sequence each immunoSEQ 96-well plate. The authors processed their data as follows. The immunoSEQ output contained only junctional sequences without quality scores, so filtering could not match that applied to full-length reads. Sequences were annotated with PyIR, a Python wrapper for IgBLAST v1.9, using IMGT germline references to assign V/J genes and CDR3. Any read was removed if the V/J assignment was weak (E-value above 1e-6), the CDR3 was missing, or the read contained stop codons, out-of-frame junctions, or ambiguous translated residues. V3J clonotypes were defined as sequences sharing an identical inferred V gene, J gene, and CDR3 amino acid sequence. Percentage overlap between repertoires was calculated by dividing the number of shared unique clonotypes by the size of the smaller repertoire. Three approaches were used to assess repertoire richness: RTK rarefaction, the Chao1 estimator, and Recon v2.1 estimates of unobserved clonotypes. Drawn from immuneACCESS, this table holds only the in-frame rearrangements with V and J called that TCRdb kept. Clones are partly lost; checked studies trace under half to an unresolved V gene and leave the rest unexplained. Clone size and the V and J calls come from that table; the DNA yielded D and trimming. The sample includes 450,000 to 500,000 clones, with around 80% observed a single time. The top ten clonotypes cover roughly 13% of the sample.

V loses 1 base of germline sequence and J loses 4 bases, and the interval between the two ends is 10 bases. Sequences SGHVS (CDR1) and FQNEAQ (CDR2) are obtained from the germline V gene. There are 14 amino acids in the CDR3, from cysteine to phenylalanine inclusive. Only the CDR3 DNA is retained, 42 bases long and in frame from the first base. The source of this sequence is a woman aged 40 to 50 in good health. Some clones in this sample may be carry-over from other donors' samples. The source material was PBMCs. This chain joins TRBV7-8 to TRBJ1-1, with the D gene not confidently named. The CDR3 region reads CASSLEGGITEAFF. The base sequence is TGTGCCAGCAGCTTAGAGGGAGGGATCACTGAAGCTTTCTTT. The entire variable domain, with the stretches around the CDR3 drawn from the reference TRBV7-8 and TRBJ1-1 proteins, is GAGVSQSPRYKVAKRGQDVALRCDPISGHVSLFWYQQALGQGPEFLTYFQNEAQLDKSGLPSDRFFAERPEGSVSTLKIQRTQQEDSAVYLCASSLEGGITEAFFGQGTRLTVV.